This TCR beta chain was sequenced for a study of tumor-infiltrating lymphocytes in oesophageal squamous cell carcinoma (dated by TCRdb to the mid-2010s). Via the germline V gene, CDR1 is SGHTA and CDR2 FQGNSA. Trimming at the junction amounts to 2 bases on V and 1 base on J, and the germline ends lie 14 bases apart. The CDR3 holds 16 amino acids from the cysteine to the phenylalanine. The kept DNA is CDR3 alone, 48 bases in frame from the first base. A remark on this clonotype: This clone's antigen is unknown. No base-level quality is on record; no much larger clone is a single base apart.

Library preparation was by PCR. Sequenced using an Illumina HiSeq 2000. TCRdb applied fastp at Q25 and MiXCR to the public reads, then kept only in-frame beta chains. Entries are consolidated by CDR3 protein sequence, retaining the most common genes and DNA. Counted in this sample were fewer than 20,000 distinct CDR3 sequences; 40% to 55% of them appeared once. The ten largest account for 40% to 50% of the sample. Sequenced input: blood. The TCR was taken from a female donor with esophageal squamous cell carcinoma. This receptor chain uses TRBV7-2 and TRBJ1-1; the D gene is unclear. The DNA sequence is as follows: TGTGCCAGCAGCTTATCCGGAAGTGTTTGGAACACTGAAGCTTTCTTT. It specifies CASSLSGSVWNTEAFF.